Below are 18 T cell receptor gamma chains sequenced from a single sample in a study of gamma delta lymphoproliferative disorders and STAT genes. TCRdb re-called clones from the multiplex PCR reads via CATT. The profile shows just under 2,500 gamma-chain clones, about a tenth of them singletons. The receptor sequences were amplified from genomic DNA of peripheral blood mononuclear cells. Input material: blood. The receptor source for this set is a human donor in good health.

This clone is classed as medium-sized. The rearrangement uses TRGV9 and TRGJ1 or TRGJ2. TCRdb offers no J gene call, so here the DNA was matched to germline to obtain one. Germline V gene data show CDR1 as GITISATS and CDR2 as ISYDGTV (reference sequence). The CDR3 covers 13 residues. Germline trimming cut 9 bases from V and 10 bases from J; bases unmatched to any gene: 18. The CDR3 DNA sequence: TGTGCCTTGCTATTCCCGGATTATATGAAGAAACTCTTT. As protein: CALLFPDYMKKLF.

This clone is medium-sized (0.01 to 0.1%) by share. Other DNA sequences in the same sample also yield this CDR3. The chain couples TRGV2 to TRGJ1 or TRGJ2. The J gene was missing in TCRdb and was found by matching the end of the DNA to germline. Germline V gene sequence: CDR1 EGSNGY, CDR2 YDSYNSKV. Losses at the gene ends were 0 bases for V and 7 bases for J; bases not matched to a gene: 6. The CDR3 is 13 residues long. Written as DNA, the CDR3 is TGTGCCACCTGGGACGGGCTCGGCTATAAGAAACTCTTT. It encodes CATWDGLGYKKLF.

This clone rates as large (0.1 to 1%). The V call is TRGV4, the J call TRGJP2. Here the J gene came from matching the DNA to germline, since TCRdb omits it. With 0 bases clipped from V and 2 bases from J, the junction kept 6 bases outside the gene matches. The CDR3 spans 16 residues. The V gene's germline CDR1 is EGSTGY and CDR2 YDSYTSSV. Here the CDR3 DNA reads TGTGCCACCTGGGATGGGCTGGGAAGTAGTGATTGGATCAAGACGTTT. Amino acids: CATWDGLGSSDWIKTF.

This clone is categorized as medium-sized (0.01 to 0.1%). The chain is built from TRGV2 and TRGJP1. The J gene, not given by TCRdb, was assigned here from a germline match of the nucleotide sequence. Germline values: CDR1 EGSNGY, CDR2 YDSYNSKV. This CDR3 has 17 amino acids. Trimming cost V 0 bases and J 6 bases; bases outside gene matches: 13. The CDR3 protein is CATWDGPRGYAGWFKIF. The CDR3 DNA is TGTGCCACCTGGGACGGGCCCAGGGGGTACGCTGGTTGGTTCAAGATATTT.

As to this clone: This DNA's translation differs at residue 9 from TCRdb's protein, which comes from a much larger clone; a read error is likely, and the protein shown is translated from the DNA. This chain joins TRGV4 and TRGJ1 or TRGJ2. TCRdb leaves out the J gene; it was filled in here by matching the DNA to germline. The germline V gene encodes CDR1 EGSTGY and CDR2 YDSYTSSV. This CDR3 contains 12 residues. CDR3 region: CATTVNYYRKLF. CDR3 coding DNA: TGTGCCACTACCGTGAATTATTATAGGAAACTCTTT.

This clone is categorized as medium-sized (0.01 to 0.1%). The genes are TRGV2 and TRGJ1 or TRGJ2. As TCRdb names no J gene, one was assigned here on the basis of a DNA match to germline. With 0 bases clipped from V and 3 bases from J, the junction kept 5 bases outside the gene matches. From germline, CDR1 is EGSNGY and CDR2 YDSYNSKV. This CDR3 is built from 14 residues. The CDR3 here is CATWDGRGYYKKLF. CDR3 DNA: TGTGCCACCTGGGACGGGCGGGGTTATTATAAGAAACTCTTT.

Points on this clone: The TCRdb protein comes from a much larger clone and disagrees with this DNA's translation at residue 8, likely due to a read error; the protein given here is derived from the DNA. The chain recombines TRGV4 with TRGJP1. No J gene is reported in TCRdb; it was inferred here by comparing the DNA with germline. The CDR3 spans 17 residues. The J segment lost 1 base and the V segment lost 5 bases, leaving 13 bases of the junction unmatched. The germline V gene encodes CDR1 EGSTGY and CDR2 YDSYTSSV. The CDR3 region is CATWGEGELTTGWFKIF. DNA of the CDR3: TGTGCCACCTGGGGTGAAGGGGAACTTACCACTGGTTGGTTCAAGATATTT.

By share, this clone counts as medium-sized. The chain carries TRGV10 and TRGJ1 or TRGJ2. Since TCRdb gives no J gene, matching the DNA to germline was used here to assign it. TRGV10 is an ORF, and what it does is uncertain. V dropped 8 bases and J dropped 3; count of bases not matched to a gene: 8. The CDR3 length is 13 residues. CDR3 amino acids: CAAWGPFYYKKLF. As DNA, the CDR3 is TGTGCTGCGTGGGGACCCTTTTATTATAAGAAACTCTTT.

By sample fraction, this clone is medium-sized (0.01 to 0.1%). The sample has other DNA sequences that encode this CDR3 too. The chain's CDR3 is CAAWDSKKLF. The CDR3 DNA reads TGTGCTGCGTGGGATTCGAAGAAACTCTTT. V is TRGV10 and J is TRGJ1 or TRGJ2. The J gene comes from matching the DNA to germline here; TCRdb lacks it. TRGV10 is assigned to the ORF class and has an uncertain function. J lost 10 bases, V lost 8 bases, and 6 bases had no gene match. This CDR3 is 10 amino acids long.

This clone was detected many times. The CDR3: CAAWDYGLHF. Here the CDR3 DNA reads TGTGCTGCGTGGGATTATGGGCTCCACTTT. The V gene call reads TRGV10; no J gene was called. TRGV10 counts as an open reading frame of uncertain function. The CDR3 totals 10 residues.

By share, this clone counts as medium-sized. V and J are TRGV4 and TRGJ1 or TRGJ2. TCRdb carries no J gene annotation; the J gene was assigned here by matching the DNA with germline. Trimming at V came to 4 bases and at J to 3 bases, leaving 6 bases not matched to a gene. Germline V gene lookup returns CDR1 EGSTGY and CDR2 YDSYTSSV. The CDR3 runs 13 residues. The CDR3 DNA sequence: TGTGCCACCTGGGAGTCACCTTATTATAAGAAACTCTTT. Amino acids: CATWESPYYKKLF.

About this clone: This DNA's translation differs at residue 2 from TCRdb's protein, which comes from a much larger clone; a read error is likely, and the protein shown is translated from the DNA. CDR3: CTTWDVNNYYKKLF. CDR3 in DNA: TGTACCACCTGGGACGTCAACAATTATTATAAGAAACTCTTT. The chain carries TRGV2 and TRGJ1 or TRGJ2. The J gene comes from matching the DNA to germline here; TCRdb lacks it. CDR1 and CDR2 from the germline V gene are EGSNGY and YDSYNSKV. The CDR3 spans 14 residues.

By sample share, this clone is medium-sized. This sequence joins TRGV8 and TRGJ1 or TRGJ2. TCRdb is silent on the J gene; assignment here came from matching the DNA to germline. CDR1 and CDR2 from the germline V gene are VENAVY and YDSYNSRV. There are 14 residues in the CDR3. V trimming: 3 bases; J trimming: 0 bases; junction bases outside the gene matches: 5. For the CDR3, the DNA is TGTGCCACCTGGGATGTACCGAATTATTATAAGAAACTCTTT. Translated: CATWDVPNYYKKLF.

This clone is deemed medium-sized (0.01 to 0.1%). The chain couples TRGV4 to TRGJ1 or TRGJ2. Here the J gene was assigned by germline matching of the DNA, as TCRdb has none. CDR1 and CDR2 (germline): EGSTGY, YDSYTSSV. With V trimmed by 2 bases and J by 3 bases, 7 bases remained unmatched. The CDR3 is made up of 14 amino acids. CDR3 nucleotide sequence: TGTGCCACCTGGGATGAGGGAATTTATTATAAGAAACTCTTT. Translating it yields CATWDEGIYYKKLF.

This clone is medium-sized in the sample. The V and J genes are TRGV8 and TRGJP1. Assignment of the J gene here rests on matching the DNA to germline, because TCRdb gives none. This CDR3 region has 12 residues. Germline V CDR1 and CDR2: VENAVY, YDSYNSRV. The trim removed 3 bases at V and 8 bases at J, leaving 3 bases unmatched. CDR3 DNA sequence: TGTGCCACCTGGGATCCCGGTTGGTTCAAGATATTT. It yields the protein CATWDPGWFKIF.

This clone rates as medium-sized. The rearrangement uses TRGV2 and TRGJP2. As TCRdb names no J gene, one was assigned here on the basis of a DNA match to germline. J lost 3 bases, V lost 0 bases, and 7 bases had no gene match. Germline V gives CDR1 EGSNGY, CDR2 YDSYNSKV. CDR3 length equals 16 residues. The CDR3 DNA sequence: TGTGCCACCTGGGACGGGCCGGTCCGTAGTGATTGGATCAAGACGTTT. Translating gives CATWDGPVRSDWIKTF.

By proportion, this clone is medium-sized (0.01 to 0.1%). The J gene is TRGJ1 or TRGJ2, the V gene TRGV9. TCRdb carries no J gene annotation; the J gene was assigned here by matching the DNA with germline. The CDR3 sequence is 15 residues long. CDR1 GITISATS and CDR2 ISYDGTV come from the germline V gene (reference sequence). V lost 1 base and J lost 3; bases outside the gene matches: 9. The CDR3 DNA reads TGTGCCTTGTGGGAGGTACAGCCCCGTTATTATAAGAAACTCTTT. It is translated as CALWEVQPRYYKKLF.

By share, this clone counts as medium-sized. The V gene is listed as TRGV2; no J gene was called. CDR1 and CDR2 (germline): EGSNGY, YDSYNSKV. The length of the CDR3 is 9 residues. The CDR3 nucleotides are TGTGCCACCTGGGACGGGCGGCTCTTT. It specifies CATWDGRLF.